These 21 T cell receptor beta chains share one sample of origin, sequenced in a study of PD-1 blockade in classical Hodgkin lymphoma. Brentuximab vedotin exposure varied, and every patient relapsed after autologous stem cell transplantation. Assay used: immunoSEQ multiplex PCR; TCRdb lists only in-frame clones, some missing. The sample has 57,000 or so clones, roughly 88% seen once. This specimen was peripheral blood mononuclear cells (PBMCs), taken at baseline. These receptors were obtained from a human donor with classical Hodgkin lymphoma.

The chain employs TRBV5-1 and TRBJ1-1; D not certain. The CDR3 consists of 16 residues. Trimming stripped 0 bases from V and 1 base from J, with 13 bases between. Per the germline V gene, CDR1 is SGHRS and CDR2 is YFSETQ. The CDR3 region has the DNA TGCGCCAGCAGCTTGGGCGGGTCGTCTAGGAACACTGAAGCTTTCTTT. This sequence encodes CASSLGGSSRNTEAFF. Combining the CDR3 with reference TRBV5-1 and TRBJ1-1 gives the whole variable domain KAGVTQTPRYLIKTRGQQVTLSCSPISGHRSVSWYQQTPGQGLQFLFEYFSETQRNKGNFPGRFSGRQFSNSRSEMNVSTLELGDSALYLCASSLGGSSRNTEAFFGQGTRLTVV.

V gene TRBV5-4 combines with J gene TRBJ2-1; tentatively, D is TRBD2 (5 bases). This CDR3 has 13 residues. Trimming removed 5 bases from V and 0 bases from J, with 6 bases in between. Germline values: CDR1 SGHNT, CDR2 YYREEE (reference sequence). The CDR3 DNA reads as TGTGCCAGCAGAGGGAGCTCCTACAATGAGCAGTTCTTC. Translating it yields CASRGSSYNEQFF.

In this sample, this clone turned up once. J is TRBJ1-5 and V is TRBV10-1; a possible D gene is TRBD1 (6 bases). V was shortened by 5 bases and J by 9 bases, with 14 bases between the two germline ends. The CDR3 runs to 13 residues. The germline CDR1 and CDR2 sequences are WNHNN and SYGVQD (reference sequence). The DNA for the CDR3 is TGCGCCAGCAGTCACAGGGATTGGCGGCCCCAGCATTTT. This sequence encodes CASSHRDWRPQHF.

This rearrangement joins TRBV7-8 to TRBJ2-1; 9 positions match TRBD2. Unmatched junction bases numbered 5, after V lost 4 bases and J lost 4 bases. This CDR3 is 15 amino acids long. Germline V CDR1 and CDR2: SGHVS, FQNEAQ. The CDR3 nucleotides read TGTGCCAGCAGCTCAACTAGCGGGCGATACAATGAGCAGTTCTTC. This codes for CASSSTSGRYNEQFF.

This clone was recorded a few times. The rearrangement links TRBV19 to TRBJ2-2; D is ambiguous. Germline V gives CDR1 LNHDA, CDR2 SQIVND (reference sequence). Trimming stripped 11 bases from V and 2 bases from J, with 9 bases between. The CDR3 is 12 amino acids. CDR3 residues: CASVTNTGELFF. CDR3 sequence (DNA): TGTGCCTCAGTCACTAACACCGGGGAGCTGTTTTTT. The whole variable domain, remainder taken from reference TRBV19 and TRBJ2-2, is DGGITQSPKYLFRKEGQNVTLSCEQNLNHDAMYWYRQDPGQGLRLIYYSQIVNDFQKGDIAEGYSVSREKKESFPLTVTSAQKNPTAFYLCASVTNTGELFFGEGSRLTVL.

V is TRBV11-2 and J is TRBJ2-3; 7 nucleotides agree with TRBD2. The V gene's germline CDR1 is SGHAT and CDR2 FQNNGV. CDR3 size: 16 residues. J was trimmed by 3 bases and V by 5 bases; bases with no gene match: 11. The CDR3 DNA is TGTGCCAGCAGCCTCCGGGGAGGGTCCGGAACAGATACGCAGTATTTT. Translated, it gives CASSLRGGSGTDTQYF.

The gene calls are TRBV11-2 and TRBJ2-4; 15 bases fit TRBD2. Germline lookup yields CDR1 SGHAT and CDR2 FQNNGV. V was clipped by 7 bases and J by 1 base; unmatched bases: 8. This CDR3 spans 18 amino acids. CDR3 DNA: TGTGCCAGCATCCCGGGACTAGCGGGGGGTGGGGCCAAAAACATTCAGTACTTC. It codes for CASIPGLAGGGAKNIQYF. The entire variable domain, with the rest obtained from reference TRBV11-2 and TRBJ2-4, is as follows: EAGVAQSPRYKIIEKRQSVAFWCNPISGHATLYWYQQILGQGPKLLIQFQNNGVVDDSQLPKDRFSAERLKGVDSTLKIQPAKLEDSAVYLCASIPGLAGGGAKNIQYFGAGTRLSVL.

The chain carries TRBV5-1 and TRBJ1-4, with unresolved D. Looked up from germline, CDR1 is SGHRS and CDR2 is YFSETQ. Trimming stripped 0 bases from V and 7 bases from J, with 7 bases between. There are 13 residues in the CDR3. In DNA, the CDR3 is TGCGCCAGCAGCTTGGACAACCTTGAAAAACTGTTTTTT. This encodes CASSLDNLEKLFF.

This sequence joins TRBV28 and TRBJ2-7; TRBD1 is a possible D gene (6 bases). Trimming pared 6 bases from V and 2 bases from J, leaving 17 bases between. CDR1 is MDHEN and CDR2 is SYDVKM in the germline V gene. The CDR3 totals 15 residues. The CDR3 bases are TGTGCCAGCAGAGAAATGGACAGAAGGGCCTACGAGCAGTACTTC. Encoded protein: CASREMDRRAYEQYF.

The chain recombines TRBV2 with TRBJ1-4; D might be TRBD1 (6 bases). V gave up 7 bases and J gave up 0 bases, with 12 bases separating them. Looked up from germline, CDR1 is SNHLY and CDR2 is FYNNEI. This CDR3 has 15 amino acids. CDR3 region: CASKGTTATNEKLFF. CDR3 DNA sequence: TGTGCCAGCAAAGGGACAACCGCAACTAATGAAAAACTGTTTTTT.

The chain joins TRBV11-2 to TRBJ2-3, with D perhaps assigned TRBD1 or TRBD2 (5 bases each). CDR1 is SGHAT, CDR2 FQNNGV, per germline. CDR3 size: 17 residues. The V gene lost 1 base and the J gene lost 0 bases, with 14 bases spanning the gap. The CDR3 DNA is TGTGCCAGCAGCTTAGGGAGGTGGGGGAGAAGCACAGATACGCAGTATTTT. This sequence encodes CASSLGRWGRSTDTQYF.

The rearrangement joins TRBV11-3 to TRBJ2-5, with D possibly being TRBD2 (6 bases). The CDR3 has 13 residues. In germline, CDR1 is SGHNT, CDR2 YENEEA. V lost 5 bases and J 9 bases, leaving 16 bases between the germline ends. This CDR3 is CASSTQRVGAQYF. The CDR3 nucleotides read TGTGCCAGCAGCACTCAGCGGGTGGGGGCCCAGTACTTC.

The chain carries TRBV5-3 and TRBJ2-7, with TRBD2 matching 9 bases. Being an ORF, TRBV5-3 has a function that is uncertain. The CDR3 contains 19 residues. With 0 bases clipped from V and 0 bases from J, the junction kept 13 bases outside the gene matches. Written as DNA, the CDR3 is TGTGCCAGAAGCTTGGTCGTGCCAGCGGGGGGTCCTTACTCCTACGAGCAGTACTTC. Translation: CARSLVVPAGGPYSYEQYF.

The V call is TRBV4-2, the J call TRBJ2-7, with 7 bases fitting TRBD1. With 4 bases clipped from V and 3 bases from J, the junction kept 6 bases outside the gene matches. The germline V gene encodes CDR1 LGHNA and CDR2 YNFKEQ. The CDR3 contains 14 residues. In nucleotides, the CDR3 is TGTGCCAGCAGCCCACCGGACAGGCTCTACGAGCAGTACTTC. Its translation: CASSPPDRLYEQYF.

Concerning this clone: A far larger clone is one base from this, pointing to a likely read error. The chain employs TRBV5-6 and TRBJ1-5, with D tentatively TRBD1 (5 bases). Trimming shortened V by 0 bases and J by 4 bases, and 8 bases separated the two germline ends. Per the germline V gene, CDR1 is SGHDT and CDR2 is YYEEEE. CDR3 length equals 14 residues. CDR3 nucleotides: TGTGCCAGCAGCTTGGTTGGGGGAAATCAGCCCCAGCATTTT. Translation gives CASSLVGGNQPQHF.

V gene TRBV7-9 combines with J gene TRBJ1-2, with TRBD1 matching over 7 bases. Trimming took 2 bases from V and 0 from J; bases not matched to a gene: 9. Germline loops: CDR1 SEHNR, CDR2 FQNEAQ (reference sequence). CDR3 length equals 17 residues. CDR3: CASSLTGRGDPNYGYTF. CDR3 coding DNA: TGTGCCAGCAGCTTAACGGGCAGGGGGGACCCTAACTATGGCTACACCTTC.

The rearrangement joins TRBV6-5 to TRBJ1-2; TRBD1 matches at 8 bases. CDR1 is MNHEY and CDR2 is SVGAGI in the germline V gene. The CDR3 is made up of 14 amino acids. V lost 6 bases, J lost 6 bases, and 9 bases stayed unmatched. CDR3 amino acids: CASRETGVKNGYTF. CDR3 nucleotide sequence: TGTGCCAGCAGGGAGACAGGGGTTAAGAATGGCTACACCTTC.

The rearrangement joins TRBV6-1 to TRBJ2-3, with 10 bases that match TRBD1. Germline CDR1 and CDR2: MNHNS and SASEGT. The CDR3 is made up of 14 amino acids. With V trimmed by 8 bases and J by 5 bases, 7 bases remained unmatched. CDR3: CASRDRGWGDTQYF. Here the CDR3 DNA reads TGTGCCAGCCGGGACAGGGGTTGGGGAGATACGCAGTATTTT.

The rearrangement uses TRBV5-6 and TRBJ1-3; D is undetermined. The V end was cut by 6 bases, the J end by 3 bases, with 7 bases between. Germline values: CDR1 SGHDT, CDR2 YYEEEE. This CDR3 contains 12 residues. The CDR3 spells CASTLLGNTIYF. The CDR3 DNA reads TGTGCCAGCACTCTACTTGGAAACACCATATATTTT.

The rearrangement uses TRBV6-1 and TRBJ1-1; D is possibly TRBD1 (5 bases). Germline lookup yields CDR1 MNHNS and CDR2 SASEGT. Trimming shortened V by 7 bases and J by 5 bases, and 17 bases separated the two germline ends. This CDR3 has 14 residues. The CDR3: CASTRGSPLTEAFF. The CDR3, as DNA: TGTGCCAGCACAAGGGGATCTCCCTTAACTGAAGCTTTCTTT.

This clone was detected a few times. The chain links TRBV20-1 to TRBJ2-1, with D uncertain. The V and J ends lost 6 bases and 5 bases respectively, with 5 bases between them. Germline V lookup: CDR1 DFQATT, CDR2 SNEGSKA (reference sequence). The CDR3 contains 10 residues. The CDR3 DNA follows: TGCAGTGCCTCTGACAATGAGCAGTTCTTC. This translates into CSASDNEQFF.